One sample yielded the 25 T cell receptor beta chains listed below, sequenced in a study of cytomegalovirus exposure and HLA in healthy donors. Vbeta (60) and Jbeta (13) primers were used in the PCR. Profiled with immunoSEQ multiplex PCR; TCRdb holds only in-frame clones, not every one. The repertoire holds roughly 130,000 clones, with roughly 78% as singletons. Sequences were obtained from PBMCs. These receptors were taken from a young man in good health and CMV-seronegative.

The table lists this clone with a count of one. The CDR3 DNA is TGTGCCAGCAGTGACTCGAACGGAAAACTGTTTTTT. It specifies CASSDSNGKLFF. The V call is TRBV6-4, the J call TRBJ1-4; D gene uncertain. V lost 0 bases to trimming and J lost 10 bases, with 6 bases between them. The CDR3 has 12 amino acids. The germline CDR1 and CDR2 sequences are MRHNA and SNTAGT.

This chain's CDR3 is CASSRAVYNEQFF. The CDR3 DNA sequence: TGTGCCAGCAGCCGAGCGGTTTACAATGAGCAGTTCTTC. The chain combines TRBV27 with TRBJ2-1; possibly TRBD2 for D (5 bases). Germline loops: CDR1 MNHEY, CDR2 SMNVEV (reference sequence). The CDR3 spans 13 residues. V was cut by 6 bases and J by 4 bases, with 10 bases left in between.

Written as DNA, the CDR3 is TGTGCCAGCAGCACTCCGGGACAGGGTAGCACCATATATTTT. This translates into CASSTPGQGSTIYF. The rearrangement links TRBV7-3 to TRBJ1-3, with 9 bases matching TRBD1. There are 14 residues in the CDR3. J was trimmed by 9 bases and V by 5 bases; bases with no gene match: 8. In germline, CDR1 is SGHTA, CDR2 FQGTGA.

This clone was found once. V and J are TRBV4-1 and TRBJ2-7, with 7 bases identical to TRBD1. Germline V gene lookup returns CDR1 MGHRA and CDR2 YSYEKL. This CDR3 comprises 18 residues. Losses at the gene ends were 5 bases for V and 3 bases for J; bases not matched to a gene: 19. As DNA, the CDR3 is TGCGCCAGCAGCTACAACTGGGGAATAATGGACAGGTTCTACGAGCAGTACTTC. Translation gives CASSYNWGIMDRFYEQYF.

V is TRBV7-9 and J is TRBJ1-2; tentative D call: TRBD1 (6 bases). V was trimmed by 6 bases and J by 3 bases, leaving 14 bases between them. In germline, CDR1 is SEHNR, CDR2 FQNEAQ (reference sequence). The CDR3 sequence is 14 residues long. The chain's CDR3 is CASSPNRVDYGYTF. Here the CDR3 DNA reads TGTGCCAGCAGTCCTAACAGGGTAGACTATGGCTACACCTTC.

This clone was found a few times. V usage is TRBV28 and J usage is TRBJ2-3, with TRBD2 identical over 13 bases. Germline CDR1 reads MDHEN; CDR2 reads SYDVKM. V lost 6 bases to trimming and J lost 0 bases; unmatched junction nucleotides: 9. This CDR3 is built from 18 residues. CDR3 bases: TGTGCCAGCAGGACGCGAGGGACTAGCGGGATGAGCACAGATACGCAGTATTTT. Translated: CASRTRGTSGMSTDTQYF.

The gene calls are TRBV14 and TRBJ2-3, with TRBD1 as a possible D gene (5 bases). The CDR3 is 15 amino acids. Trimming stripped 5 bases from V and 2 bases from J, with 14 bases between. Germline V gene lookup returns CDR1 SGHDN and CDR2 FVKESK. The CDR3 DNA follows: TGTGCCAGCAGCTTACAGGCAGCATACACAGATACGCAGTATTTT. It yields the protein CASSLQAAYTDTQYF.

The chain employs TRBV19 and TRBJ2-7; D remains unclear. The length of the CDR3 is 13 residues. Per germline, CDR1 LNHDA and CDR2 SQIVND (reference sequence). V was shortened by 5 bases and J by 2 bases, with 10 bases between the two germline ends. The CDR3 region has the DNA TGTGCCAGTAGTCCCGGTTCTGCCTACGAGCAGTACTTC. Translating it yields CASSPGSAYEQYF.

The V and J genes are TRBV28 and TRBJ2-7, with 7 positions matching TRBD1. This CDR3 region has 14 residues. Trimming at V came to 6 bases and at J to 4 bases, leaving 9 bases not matched to a gene. CDR1 MDHEN and CDR2 SYDVKM come from the germline V gene. CDR3 in amino acids: CASSPPTGPYEQYF. CDR3 nucleotides: TGTGCCAGCAGCCCTCCGACAGGGCCATACGAGCAGTACTTC.

Comments on this clone: One end of the junction varies from germline; a read error may be responsible. The J gene is TRBJ1-2, the V gene TRBV5-1, with D hard to call. CDR3 length: 15 amino acids. Germline assignment: CDR1 SGHRS and CDR2 YFSETQ. The CDR3 DNA follows: TGCGCCAGCAGCTTGTCTCCCGGTAGTAACTATGGCTACCCCTTC. Amino acid sequence: CASSLSPGSNYGYPF.

The chain joins TRBV6-6 to TRBJ2-4; TRBD2 might be the D (5 bases). The length of the CDR3 is 15 residues. The V end lost 6 bases, the J end lost 0 bases, and 12 bases lay between the germline ends. Germline loops: CDR1 MNHNY, CDR2 SVGAGI (reference sequence). CDR3 protein: CASRYASGAKNIQYF. In DNA form, the CDR3 reads TGTGCCAGCAGGTACGCGAGCGGAGCCAAAAACATTCAGTACTTC.

The chain links TRBV2 to TRBJ1-4; possibly TRBD1 for D (6 bases). CDR1 and CDR2 (germline): SNHLY, FYNNEI. The CDR3 covers 14 residues. Trimming removed 5 bases at V and 1 base at J, with 8 bases between. CDR3 nucleotide sequence: TGTGCCAGCAGTAGACAGGAAACTAATGAAAAACTGTTTTTT. This sequence encodes CASSRQETNEKLFF. Based on the CDR3 plus reference TRBV2 and TRBJ1-4, the full variable domain is EPEVTQTPSHQVTQMGQEVILRCVPISNHLYFYWYRQILGQKVEFLVSFYNNEISEKSEIFDDQFSVERPDGSNFTLKIRSTKLEDSAMYFCASSRQETNEKLFFGSGTQLSVL.

This clone has just one count. The chain carries TRBV29-1 and TRBJ1-1, with TRBD1 as a possible D gene (6 bases). Trimming left V 3 bases short and J 8 bases short, with 10 bases between. The CDR3 contains 11 residues. CDR1 and CDR2 (germline): SQVTM, ANQGSEA. CDR3 DNA sequence: TGCAGCGTTGATTCAGGGGCAGAAGCTTTCTTT. Protein sequence: CSVDSGAEAFF.

V and J are TRBV27 and TRBJ2-3; D is ambiguous. The CDR3 covers 16 residues. Trimming took 5 bases from V and 2 from J, leaving 17 bases between them. The germline CDR1 and CDR2 sequences are MNHEY and SMNVEV (reference sequence). CDR3 sequence reads: CASSDPLAGATDTQYF. DNA for the CDR3: TGTGCCAGCAGTGACCCTCTGGCAGGCGCCACAGATACGCAGTATTTT.

The chain couples TRBV4-1 to TRBJ2-7, with TRBD1 as a possible D gene (6 bases). Trimming took off 1 base at V and 4 bases at J, with 23 bases between the two ends. The CDR3 is 18 residues long. The germline gives CDR1 MGHRA, CDR2 YSYEKL. CDR3 in amino acids: CASSQGRPGQRASYEQYF. CDR3 coding DNA: TGCGCCAGCAGCCAAGGGCGACCCGGACAGAGAGCCTCTTACGAGCAGTACTTC.

This clone was found once. In DNA, the CDR3 is TGTGCCAGCAGTTTGGTGGGGGCCACAGATACGCAGTATTTT. As protein: CASSLVGATDTQYF. The chain combines TRBV28 with TRBJ2-3; weak D call: TRBD1 (6 bases). Germline CDR1 reads MDHEN; CDR2 reads SYDVKM. V lost 3 bases and J lost 2, with 9 bases in between. CDR3 size: 14 residues.

This clone was counted a few times. In nucleotides, the CDR3 is TGTGCCACCAGCAGAGACGCGGGCAGGGGAAACTATGGCTACACCTTC. This gives the protein CATSRDAGRGNYGYTF. The chain has TRBV15 and TRBJ1-2, with D tentatively TRBD1 (6 bases). The CDR3 consists of 16 residues. Germline CDR1 LNHNV, CDR2 YYDKDF (reference sequence). V shed 0 bases and J shed 2 bases, with 13 bases lying between them.

This chain connects TRBV5-1 to TRBJ1-4; D remains unclear. Looked up from germline, CDR1 is SGHRS and CDR2 is YFSETQ. The CDR3 spans 15 residues. Between the trimmed V and J ends, which lost 0 bases and 0 bases, there was a span of 6 bases. CDR3 sequence (DNA): TGCGCCAGCAGCTTGGGGCCAACAACTAATGAAAAACTGTTTTTT. Protein: CASSLGPTTNEKLFF.

The chain uses TRBV6-6 and TRBJ2-1; no clear D gene. Deletions cut 0 bases from V and 14 bases from J, with 17 bases between. Per the germline V gene, CDR1 is MNHNY and CDR2 is SVGAGI (reference sequence). CDR3 size: 14 residues. The CDR3 sequence: CASSYSRGPPPEFF. The CDR3 DNA reads as TGTGCCAGCAGTTACTCCAGAGGCCCCCCACCCGAGTTCTTC.

The V and J genes are TRBV28 and TRBJ2-7, with TRBD2 matching 11 bases. CDR1 and CDR2 from the germline V gene are MDHEN and SYDVKM. The CDR3 loop spans 17 amino acids. The V and J ends lost 5 bases and 1 base, in that order; junction bases with no gene match: 10. The CDR3 reads CASSPSGRFPFSYEQYF. CDR3 nucleotide sequence: TGTGCCAGCAGTCCTAGCGGGAGGTTCCCTTTTTCCTACGAGCAGTACTTC.

This sequence joins TRBV30 and TRBJ2-2; no reliable D call. Germline assignment: CDR1 GTSNPN and CDR2 SVGIG (reference sequence). The CDR3 consists of 11 residues. This CDR3 reads CAWVSVGELFF. The CDR3 nucleotides read TGTGCGTGGGTGTCTGTCGGGGAGCTGTTTTTT.

The rearrangement uses TRBV4-1 and TRBJ2-3; 10 bases match TRBD2. The CDR3 contains 15 residues. V lost 4 bases to trimming and J lost 2 bases; unmatched junction nucleotides: 3. Germline CDR1 and CDR2: MGHRA and YSYEKL. The CDR3 DNA follows: TGCGCCAGCAGCCTACTAGCGGGACTCACAGATACGCAGTATTTT. Its protein is CASSLLAGLTDTQYF.

In its sample, this clone was seen a few times. The chain links TRBV30 to TRBJ2-5; D may be TRBD2 (6 bases). Germline V gene sequence: CDR1 GTSNPN, CDR2 SVGIG (reference sequence). V lost 8 bases to trimming and J lost 10 bases, with 20 bases between them. There are 12 residues in the CDR3. For the CDR3, the DNA is TGTGCCGCTGGACGGGGTCGGAGGGACCAGTACTTC. Translated, it gives CAAGRGRRDQYF.

Details on this clone: Its ends do not fully match the called genes, so a read error is possible. CDR3 amino acids: CASRDRNSNQPQNF. The DNA for the CDR3 is TGTGCCAGCAGAGACAGAAATAGCAATCAGCCCCAGAATTTT. This chain joins TRBV6-5 and TRBJ1-5; the D gene is possibly TRBD1 (5 bases). The CDR3 is made up of 14 amino acids. The germline gives CDR1 MNHEY, CDR2 SVGAGI.

The chain combines TRBV11-3 with TRBJ1-2; D not resolved. Germline V gene lookup returns CDR1 SGHNT and CDR2 YENEEA. V dropped 5 bases and J dropped 1 base, with 11 bases sitting between them. The CDR3 runs to 14 residues. CDR3 sequence reads: CASSKPGYNYGYTF. Here the CDR3 DNA reads TGTGCCAGCAGCAAGCCGGGTTATAACTATGGCTACACCTTC.